These 31 T cell receptor beta chains originate from one sample sequenced in a study of T cell repertoires in cytomegalovirus infection. Each CDR3 protein is one row after TCRdb ran MiXCR on the reads. The data show under 150,000 distinct CDR3 sequences, with around 25% seen just once and 30% to 40% held by the top ten. No antigen is known for these receptors. Sequenced sample: PBMCs, sequenced either directly or after in vitro stimulation (not recorded which). All receptors come from a human donor in good health (CMV status not recorded). Some clones in this sample may be carry-over from other donors' samples.

This clonotype was observed a few times. V gene TRBV29-1 combines with J gene TRBJ2-1, with D hard to call. Germline V lookup: CDR1 SQVTM, CDR2 ANQGSEA. The CDR3 is 11 residues long. The V end lost 5 bases, the J end lost 7 bases, and 9 bases lay between the germline ends. The CDR3, as DNA: TGCAGCGTTCACGGGCAAAATGAGCAGTTCTTC. It codes for CSVHGQNEQFF.

In its sample, this clonotype was seen many times. V gene TRBV7-2 combines with J gene TRBJ2-3; perhaps TRBD1 as D (5 bases). The length of the CDR3 is 18 residues. The germline CDR1 and CDR2 sequences are SGHTA and FQGNSA. Trimming shortened V by 2 bases and J by 3 bases, and 21 bases separated the two germline ends. The CDR3 reads CASSLSVRVFGSTDTQYF. CDR3 nucleotide sequence: TGTGCCAGCAGCTTATCTGTCAGGGTTTTCGGCTCAACAGATACGCAGTATTTT.

The chain carries TRBV24-1 and TRBJ2-2; 9 bases agree with TRBD2. V shed 5 bases, J shed 6 bases, and the junction held 9 bases outside the gene matches. The V gene's germline CDR1 is KGHDR and CDR2 SFDVKD. The CDR3 spans 16 residues. CDR3 sequence: CATSGEGSGSSGELFF. The CDR3 DNA follows: TGTGCCACCAGTGGAGAGGGTAGCGGGAGTTCCGGGGAGCTGTTTTTT.

The CDR3 DNA is TGTGCCATCAGTGAGTCGGATGCAGGGGAGGAGACTGAAGCTTTCTTT. Translated: CAISESDAGEETEAFF. V and J are TRBV10-3 and TRBJ1-1, with D possibly being TRBD1 (6 bases). The CDR3 runs 16 residues. The germline V gene encodes CDR1 ENHRY and CDR2 SYGVKD. V was pared by 0 bases and J by 5 bases, with 16 bases between.

This clonotype has at least ten counts. This sequence joins TRBV4-1 and TRBJ2-5; TRBD2 aligns across 13 bases. After removal of 0 bases from V and 2 bases from J, the junction contained 6 bases not matched to a gene. Germline V gene data show CDR1 as MGHRA and CDR2 as YSYEKL. This CDR3 spans 18 amino acids. CDR3 in DNA: TGCGCCAGCAGCCAAGAGACACTAGCGGGAGGGAAACAAGAGACCCAGTACTTC. Amino acid sequence: CASSQETLAGGKQETQYF.

In this sample, this clonotype turned up a few times. The chain couples TRBV12-3 or TRBV12-4 to TRBJ1-5; maybe TRBD1 (6 bases). Trimming took off 2 bases at V and 5 bases at J, with 13 bases between the two ends. The CDR3 covers 15 residues. DNA for the CDR3: TGTGCCAGCAGTTTATACAGGGAGGATCATCAGCCCCAGCATTTT. It is translated as CASSLYREDHQPQHF.

This clonotype was detected ten times or more. V and J are TRBV6-2 or TRBV6-3 and TRBJ2-7; D is unresolved. The CDR3 totals 13 residues. From germline, CDR1 is MNHEY and CDR2 SVGEGT. The V and J ends lost 4 bases and 7 bases respectively, with 14 bases between them. The CDR3 here is CASSSLLVTEQYV. In nucleotides, the CDR3 is TGTGCCAGCAGTTCCCTACTTGTAACGGAGCAGTACGTC.

This rearrangement joins TRBV7-9 to TRBJ1-1, with 10 positions matching TRBD1. With V trimmed by 1 base and J by 10 bases, 0 bases remained unmatched. The germline V gene has CDR1 SEHNR and CDR2 FQNEAQ (reference sequence). The CDR3 spans 12 residues. As DNA, the CDR3 is TGTGCCAGCAGCTTAGGGGACAGGGGAGCTTTCTTT. It specifies CASSLGDRGAFF.

This clonotype was detected only a few times. The chain is built from TRBV7-8 and TRBJ1-4; D is possibly TRBD1 (6 bases). Germline-derived CDR1 and CDR2 are SGHVS and FQNEAQ. The V end was cut by 1 base, the J end by 2 bases, with 14 bases between. CDR3 length: 17 amino acids. DNA for the CDR3: TGTGCCAGCAGCTTAGATGGGTTACAGGGCACTAATGAAAAACTGTTTTTT. Protein: CASSLDGLQGTNEKLFF. The full variable domain, completed using reference TRBV7-8 and TRBJ1-4, is GAGVSQSPRYKVAKRGQDVALRCDPISGHVSLFWYQQALGQGPEFLTYFQNEAQLDKSGLPSDRFFAERPEGSVSTLKIQRTQQEDSAVYLCASSLDGLQGTNEKLFFGSGTQLSVL.

The genes are TRBV6-2 or TRBV6-3 and TRBJ2-7, with D uncertain. Deletions cut 2 bases from V and 3 bases from J, with 8 bases between. The length of the CDR3 is 13 residues. From germline, CDR1 is MNHEY and CDR2 SVGEGT. The CDR3 region is CASSYGGNYEQYV. The CDR3 DNA reads TGTGCCAGCAGTTACGGTGGTAACTACGAGCAGTACGTC.

CDR3 DNA sequence: TGCAGCGCCAAGGGAAGCGCAGATACGCAGTATTTT. Translated, it gives CSAKGSADTQYF. The chain employs TRBV29-1 and TRBJ2-3; D gene uncertain. This CDR3 has 12 residues. CDR1 is SQVTM and CDR2 is ANQGSEA in the germline V gene. Trimming cost V 7 bases and J 4 bases, with 12 bases left between them.

The CDR3 DNA reads as TGTGCCAGCAGTGAAAGAGGACTAGCGGGTGCTCAGGAGCAGTTCTTC. Translation: CASSERGLAGAQEQFF. The chain combines TRBV2 with TRBJ2-1, with 11 bases fitting TRBD2. The V and J ends lost 2 bases and 10 bases, in that order; junction bases with no gene match: 10. Germline V gives CDR1 SNHLY, CDR2 FYNNEI. The CDR3 runs 16 residues.

This sequence joins TRBV12-3 or TRBV12-4 and TRBJ2-2, with TRBD2 matching over 9 bases. V dropped 3 bases and J dropped 5; count of bases not matched to a gene: 7. This CDR3 comprises 16 residues. The DNA for the CDR3 is TGTGCCAGCAGTTTCACTGCGGGAGGGCAAACCGGGGAGCTGTTTTTT. This translates into CASSFTAGGQTGELFF.

This chain links TRBV5-1 with TRBJ1-2; the D gene is possibly TRBD1 (5 bases). This CDR3 contains 15 residues. V lost 0 bases, J lost 2 bases, and 11 bases lay in between. The germline V gene has CDR1 SGHRS and CDR2 YFSETQ. The CDR3 reads CASSLAGGSNYGYTF. Here the CDR3 DNA reads TGCGCCAGCAGCTTGGCTGGGGGTTCCAACTATGGCTACACCTTC.

This clonotype showed up many times. The rearrangement joins TRBV12-3 or TRBV12-4 to TRBJ2-1, with 7 bases fitting TRBD2. The V gene end was trimmed by 7 bases and the J gene end by 2 bases; junction bases not matched to a gene: 8. The CDR3 spans 15 residues. CDR3 nucleotide sequence: TGTGCCAGCAACCCGAGCGGGAATCCCTACAATGAGCAGTTCTTC. This encodes CASNPSGNPYNEQFF.

Ten or more counts support this clonotype. V gene TRBV7-8 combines with J gene TRBJ2-1; 7 bases fit TRBD2. The V and J ends lost 1 base and 5 bases, in that order; junction bases with no gene match: 8. The CDR3 runs to 16 residues. Germline CDR1 reads SGHVS; CDR2 reads FQNEAQ. CDR3 sequence (DNA): TGTGCCAGCAGCTTAGTGGTGTGGGAGGGCCACAATGAGCAGTTCTTC. Protein: CASSLVVWEGHNEQFF.

This clonotype was counted many times. V gene TRBV20-1 combines with J gene TRBJ2-1; D unclear. V lost 0 bases, J lost 8 bases, and 11 bases lay in between. Germline assignment: CDR1 DFQATT and CDR2 SNEGSKA (reference sequence). This CDR3 is built from 13 residues. The CDR3 DNA is TGCAGTGCTAGAGAGGATCCCGCGCATGAGCAGTTCTTC. Translation: CSAREDPAHEQFF.

This clonotype came up a few times. The chain has TRBV20-1 and TRBJ2-7; 15 bases agree with TRBD2. From germline, CDR1 is DFQATT and CDR2 SNEGSKA (reference sequence). The CDR3 contains 18 residues. V gave up 6 bases and J gave up 0 bases; unmatched junction bases: 12. This chain's CDR3 is CSAVPGLAGGGSSYEQYF. In DNA form, the CDR3 reads TGCAGTGCAGTTCCGGGACTAGCGGGAGGAGGAAGCTCCTACGAGCAGTACTTC.

This clonotype was recorded a few times. J is TRBJ1-1 and V is TRBV28, with no clear D. With 6 bases removed from V and 2 bases from J, the gap between germline ends came to 10 bases. Germline CDR1 and CDR2: MDHEN and SYDVKM. The CDR3 spans 13 residues. CDR3 residues: CASRGTGNTEAFF. The DNA for the CDR3 is TGTGCCAGCAGGGGCACGGGAAACACTGAAGCTTTCTTT. The full variable domain, rest sourced from reference TRBV28 and TRBJ1-1, is DVKVTQSSRYLVKRTGEKVFLECVQDMDHENMFWYRQDPGLGLRLIYFSYDVKMKEKGDIPEGYSVSREKKERFSLILESASTNQTSMYLCASRGTGNTEAFFGQGTRLTVV.

This clonotype appeared once. The V and J genes are TRBV4-1 and TRBJ2-7, with unresolved D. Trimming cost V 8 bases and J 3 bases, with 17 bases left between them. The CDR3 consists of 14 residues. Germline V CDR1 and CDR2: MGHRA, YSYEKL. DNA of the CDR3: TGCGCCAGCGGCGGTTTGCACGGCTACTACGAGCAGTACGTC. This translates into CASGGLHGYYEQYV.

Many counts were recorded for this clonotype. The chain couples TRBV7-2 to TRBJ2-7; 7 bases are a match to TRBD2. V lost 4 bases, J lost 7 bases, and 7 bases stayed unmatched. The CDR3 runs 13 residues. The V gene's germline CDR1 is SGHTA and CDR2 FQGNSA. CDR3 loop: CASSYYAREEQYF. The CDR3 DNA is TGTGCCAGCAGCTACTACGCGCGGGAGGAGCAGTACTTC.

The chain couples TRBV5-1 to TRBJ2-1, with a tentative D call TRBD2 (5 bases). V lost 1 base, J lost 2 bases, and 13 bases lay in between. The CDR3 has 16 residues. Per the germline V gene, CDR1 is SGHRS and CDR2 is YFSETQ. This chain's CDR3 is CASSLQRGQPYNEQFF. CDR3 bases: TGCGCCAGCAGCTTGCAGCGCGGGCAACCCTACAATGAGCAGTTCTTC. Supplemented by reference TRBV5-1 and TRBJ2-1, the full variable domain reads KAGVTQTPRYLIKTRGQQVTLSCSPISGHRSVSWYQQTPGQGLQFLFEYFSETQRNKGNFPGRFSGRQFSNSRSEMNVSTLELGDSALYLCASSLQRGQPYNEQFFGPGTRLTVL.

This clonotype was recorded many times. The chain couples TRBV7-2 to TRBJ1-5; D unresolved. The CDR3 has 13 residues. V lost 4 bases and J 2 bases, leaving 6 bases between the germline ends. Per germline, CDR1 SGHTA and CDR2 FQGNSA. The CDR3 DNA follows: TGTGCCAGCAGCTCCGGTGGCAATCAGCCCCAGCATTTT. Amino acid sequence: CASSSGGNQPQHF.

The chain recombines TRBV6-5 with TRBJ1-4, with D hard to call. CDR3 size: 16 residues. The germline V gene encodes CDR1 MNHEY and CDR2 SVGAGI. V dropped 2 bases and J dropped 8 bases, with 18 bases sitting between them. The CDR3 reads CASSYASGRRNEKLFF. The CDR3 DNA is TGTGCCAGCAGTTACGCCTCCGGACGACGGAACGAAAAACTGTTTTTT.

This clonotype was detected many times. The chain employs TRBV7-2 and TRBJ2-2; the D is unclear. CDR1 is SGHTA, CDR2 FQGNSA, per germline. The germline V and J ends were trimmed by 5 bases and 4 bases, with 8 bases remaining between them. The length of the CDR3 is 13 residues. The DNA of the CDR3 is TGTGCCAGCAGCCCCTTTTTCACCGGGGAGCTGTTTTTT. Amino acids: CASSPFFTGELFF.

The rearrangement joins TRBV19 to TRBJ1-2; D is unresolved. CDR1 is LNHDA and CDR2 is SQIVND in the germline V gene (reference sequence). Trimming pared 5 bases from V and 8 bases from J, leaving 12 bases between. This CDR3 contains 12 residues. CDR3 loop: CASSPQRRGYTF. Here the CDR3 DNA reads TGTGCCAGTAGTCCACAGAGGCGCGGCTACACCTTC.

This clonotype was detected a few times. The chain's CDR3 is CASSSPRQTYTEAFF. The DNA for the CDR3 is TGTGCCAGCAGCTCCCCCCGTCAGACATACACTGAAGCTTTCTTT. The genes are TRBV5-6 and TRBJ1-1; no reliable D call. The CDR3 extends over 15 amino acids. Per germline, CDR1 SGHDT and CDR2 YYEEEE. V was shortened by 3 bases and J by 3 bases, with 15 bases between the two germline ends.

This clonotype was observed a handful of times. This rearrangement joins TRBV12-3 or TRBV12-4 to TRBJ1-5; 8 bases match TRBD1. Trimming at V came to 6 bases and at J to 4 bases, leaving 2 bases not matched to a gene. The CDR3 extends over 13 amino acids. The CDR3 DNA reads TGTGCCAGCAGAAGACAGGGGAATCAGCCCCAGCATTTT. Translation gives CASRRQGNQPQHF.

This clonotype was seen repeatedly, ten times or more. V is TRBV9 and J is TRBJ1-5; 9 positions match TRBD1. The CDR3 length is 22 residues. Germline V CDR1 and CDR2: SGDLS, YYNGEE. The V gene end was trimmed by 0 bases and the J gene end by 4 bases; junction bases not matched to a gene: 23. CDR3 protein: CASSVVKVWGGGSGTGNQPQHF. In DNA form, the CDR3 reads TGTGCCAGCAGCGTAGTAAAAGTCTGGGGCGGCGGGTCCGGGACAGGGAATCAGCCCCAGCATTTT. The whole variable domain, remainder taken from reference TRBV9 and TRBJ1-5, is DSGVTQTPKHLITATGQRVTLRCSPRSGDLSVYWYQQSLDQGLQFLIQYYNGEERAKGNILERFSAQQFPDLHSELNLSSLELGDSALYFCASSVVKVWGGGSGTGNQPQHFGDGTRLSIL.

The table lists this clonotype with many counts. This chain connects TRBV12-3 or TRBV12-4 to TRBJ2-1, with 7 nucleotides matching TRBD1. J lost 4 bases, V lost 6 bases, and 12 bases had no gene match. The CDR3 runs to 16 residues. This CDR3 is CASRNRGSGEYNEQFF. The CDR3 DNA is TGTGCCAGCAGAAACAGGGGTTCTGGCGAGTACAATGAGCAGTTCTTC.

The chain joins TRBV28 to TRBJ2-7; 10 bases map to TRBD2. Germline CDR1 MDHEN, CDR2 SYDVKM. V gave up 2 bases and J gave up 0 bases; unmatched junction bases: 4. This CDR3 is 16 amino acids long. CDR3 in DNA: TGTGCCAGCAGTTTAATACTAGCGGGAAGCTCCTACGAGCAGTACTTC. Translation: CASSLILAGSSYEQYF.